This TCR beta chain was documented in a study of T cell responses to AZD1222 COVID-19 vaccine. The CDR3 totals 14 residues. Trimming took off 0 bases at V and 7 bases at J, with 11 bases between the two ends. Germline V gene lookup returns CDR1 SGHRS and CDR2 YFSETQ. Assay used: immunoSEQ multiplex PCR; TCRdb lists only in-frame clones, some missing. The sample has 95,000 to 100,000 clones, about 81% seen once; the top ten hold approximately 15%. The clonotype originates from an adult who received the AZD1222 COVID-19 vaccine. This chain joins TRBV5-1 and TRBJ1-5; D is unresolved. The sequencing used peripheral blood, collected 28 days after the second AZD1222 dose. In nucleotides, the CDR3 is TGCGCCAGCAGCTTGGGAGGCGGTCGGCAGCCCCAGCATTTT. Residues: CASSLGGGRQPQHF.